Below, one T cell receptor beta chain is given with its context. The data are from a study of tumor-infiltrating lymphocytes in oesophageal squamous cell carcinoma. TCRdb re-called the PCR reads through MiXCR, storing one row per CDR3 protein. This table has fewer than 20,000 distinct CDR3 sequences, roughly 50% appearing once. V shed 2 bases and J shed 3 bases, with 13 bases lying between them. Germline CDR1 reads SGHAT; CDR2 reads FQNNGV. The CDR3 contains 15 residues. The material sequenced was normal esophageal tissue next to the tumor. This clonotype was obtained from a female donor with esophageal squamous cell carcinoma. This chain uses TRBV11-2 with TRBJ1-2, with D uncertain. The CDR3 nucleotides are TGTGCCAGCAGCTTATATGGGGATTCCTACTATGGCTACACCTTC. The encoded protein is CASSLYGDSYYGYTF.